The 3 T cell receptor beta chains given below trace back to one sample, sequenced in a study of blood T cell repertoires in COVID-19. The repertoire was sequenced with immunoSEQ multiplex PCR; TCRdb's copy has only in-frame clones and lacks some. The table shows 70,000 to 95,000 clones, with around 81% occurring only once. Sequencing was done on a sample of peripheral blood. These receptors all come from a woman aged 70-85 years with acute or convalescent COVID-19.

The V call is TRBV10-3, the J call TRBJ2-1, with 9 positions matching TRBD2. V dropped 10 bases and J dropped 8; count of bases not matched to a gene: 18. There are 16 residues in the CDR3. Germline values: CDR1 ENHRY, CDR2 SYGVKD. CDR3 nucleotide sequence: TGTGCCACGGGGGGCAGCGGGACTAGCTCGGCCCATGAGCAGTTCTTC. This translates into CATGGSGTSSAHEQFF.

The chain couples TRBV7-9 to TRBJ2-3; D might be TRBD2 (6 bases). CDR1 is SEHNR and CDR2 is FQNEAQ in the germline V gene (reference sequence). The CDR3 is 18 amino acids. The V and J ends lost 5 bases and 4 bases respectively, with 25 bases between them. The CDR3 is CASSTPRGREVGADTQYF. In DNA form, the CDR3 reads TGTGCCAGCAGCACTCCCCGCGGTAGGGAGGTGGGGGCAGATACGCAGTATTTT.

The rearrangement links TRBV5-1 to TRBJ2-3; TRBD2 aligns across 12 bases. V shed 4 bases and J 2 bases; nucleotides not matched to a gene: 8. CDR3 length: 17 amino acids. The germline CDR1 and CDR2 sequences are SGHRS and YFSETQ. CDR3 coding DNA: TGCGCCAGCAGCCCGTACCTAGCGGGAGGGCCCACAGATACGCAGTATTTT. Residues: CASSPYLAGGPTDTQYF. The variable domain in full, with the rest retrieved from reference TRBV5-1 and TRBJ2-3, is KAGVTQTPRYLIKTRGQQVTLSCSPISGHRSVSWYQQTPGQGLQFLFEYFSETQRNKGNFPGRFSGRQFSNSRSEMNVSTLELGDSALYLCASSPYLAGGPTDTQYFGPGTRLTVL.